Below are 32 T cell receptor beta chains sequenced from a single sample in a study of cytomegalovirus exposure and HLA in healthy donors. Vbeta (60) and Jbeta (13) primers were used in the PCR. Profiled with immunoSEQ multiplex PCR; TCRdb holds only in-frame clones, not every one. The sample includes 140,000 to 150,000 clones, 75% of them seen just once. Sample: PBMCs. These receptors were obtained from a man aged 25-45 years in good health and CMV-seronegative.

V usage is TRBV23-1 and J usage is TRBJ2-7, with D maybe TRBD2 (5 bases). TRBV23-1 is recorded as an ORF, its role being uncertain. The CDR3 spans 15 residues. Trimming pared 0 bases from V and 4 bases from J, leaving 13 bases between. Here the CDR3 DNA reads TGCGCCAGCAGTCAATCCCGTCCGGGGAAGTACGAGCAGTACTTC. Its translation is CASSQSRPGKYEQYF.

This clone was detected a few times. This rearrangement joins TRBV5-4 to TRBJ2-1; a possible D gene is TRBD2 (5 bases). The CDR3 contains 15 residues. The V gene's germline CDR1 is SGHNT and CDR2 YYREEE (reference sequence). The V end was cut by 4 bases, the J end by 7 bases, with 18 bases between. The DNA of the CDR3 is TGTGCCAGCAGCGCGGGTCCCGACCTGCCTAATGAGCAGTTCTTC. Translated: CASSAGPDLPNEQFF.

This chain links TRBV29-1 with TRBJ1-5; 8 bases agree with TRBD1. The CDR3 contains 13 residues. Germline V lookup: CDR1 SQVTM, CDR2 ANQGSEA. V was clipped by 6 bases and J by 5 bases; unmatched bases: 6. As DNA, the CDR3 is TGCAGCGTAGGGACAGGCGGGCATCAGCCCCAGCATTTT. It encodes CSVGTGGHQPQHF.

The chain couples TRBV11-2 to TRBJ2-7; 10 positions match TRBD2. The CDR3 has 16 amino acids. J lost 3 bases, V lost 0 bases, and 5 bases had no gene match. Germline lookup yields CDR1 SGHAT and CDR2 FQNNGV. CDR3 region: CASSLDGLAANYEQYF. The CDR3 bases are TGTGCCAGCAGCTTAGACGGACTAGCGGCTAACTACGAGCAGTACTTC.

This clone was counted between two and nine times. Other DNA sequences of this sample code for an identical CDR3. The gene calls are TRBV10-3 and TRBJ2-7; 7 positions agree with TRBD1. The CDR3 has 14 amino acids. Trimming at V came to 3 bases and at J to 0 bases, leaving 2 bases not matched to a gene. Germline V gives CDR1 ENHRY, CDR2 SYGVKD. The CDR3 here is CAISEGGFSYEQYF. The CDR3 bases are TGTGCCATCAGTGAAGGGGGCTTCTCCTACGAGCAGTACTTC.

This clone was seen a single time. This chain joins TRBV30 and TRBJ1-2, with 7 bases fitting TRBD1. The germline CDR1 and CDR2 sequences are GTSNPN and SVGIG (reference sequence). The CDR3 spans 16 residues. V dropped 3 bases and J dropped 4; count of bases not matched to a gene: 14. CDR3 sequence: CAWRPRSPRGSYGYTF. CDR3 nucleotides: TGTGCCTGGAGACCTAGATCTCCCAGGGGGAGCTATGGCTACACCTTC.

The rearrangement joins TRBV6-5 to TRBJ2-1, with D uncertain. Trimming removed 0 bases at V and 6 bases at J, with 6 bases between. The germline V gene encodes CDR1 MNHEY and CDR2 SVGAGI. The CDR3 has 13 residues. CDR3 residues: CASSYSSFNEQFF. CDR3 in DNA: TGTGCCAGCAGTTACTCGAGTTTCAATGAGCAGTTCTTC.

This sequence joins TRBV6-5 and TRBJ1-1; 8 nucleotides line up with TRBD1. Losses at the gene ends were 6 bases for V and 5 bases for J; bases not matched to a gene: 11. The V gene's germline CDR1 is MNHEY and CDR2 SVGAGI. The CDR3 is 15 residues long. CDR3 amino acids: CASRRFGQGETEAFF. In nucleotides, the CDR3 is TGTGCCAGCAGACGCTTTGGACAGGGAGAAACTGAAGCTTTCTTT.

The rearrangement uses TRBV9 and TRBJ1-1; D might be TRBD1 (5 bases). The germline V gene encodes CDR1 SGDLS and CDR2 YYNGEE. The CDR3 totals 15 residues. Trimming left V 3 bases short and J 5 bases short, with 17 bases between. CDR3 amino acids: CASSGRRAGRTEAFF. The CDR3 region has the DNA TGTGCCAGCAGCGGTAGAAGGGCAGGGCGAACTGAAGCTTTCTTT.

The genes are TRBV2 and TRBJ2-3; D is unresolved. This CDR3 is built from 16 residues. Germline CDR1 reads SNHLY; CDR2 reads FYNNEI. Deletions cut 7 bases from V and 0 bases from J, with 17 bases between. DNA for the CDR3: TGTGCCAGCATTTTAGTTCAGGCCTCTAGCACAGATACGCAGTATTTT. Protein: CASILVQASSTDTQYF.

The chain joins TRBV5-1 to TRBJ2-7; the match to TRBD2 covers 7 bases. The V segment lost 2 bases and the J segment 1 base; nucleotides outside the gene matches: 9. The CDR3 extends over 16 amino acids. CDR1 is SGHRS, CDR2 YFSETQ, per germline. CDR3 DNA sequence: TGCGCCAGCAGCTTTATGGCTAGCGGTTCGTCCTACGAGCAGTACTTC. It codes for CASSFMASGSSYEQYF.

This clone occurred once. The V and J genes are TRBV5-4 and TRBJ1-2; D is possibly TRBD1 (5 bases). Trimming shortened V by 3 bases and J by 4 bases, and 16 bases separated the two germline ends. The length of the CDR3 is 15 residues. Germline CDR1 and CDR2: SGHNT and YYREEE (reference sequence). CDR3 sequence reads: CASSSPTQGGYGYTF. As DNA, the CDR3 is TGTGCCAGCAGCTCCCCCACCCAGGGAGGCTATGGCTACACCTTC.

The V call is TRBV21-1, the J call TRBJ2-7; the table assigns TRBD1, which was not confirmed against the DNA. TRBV21-1 is listed as a pseudogene. This CDR3 contains 17 residues. DNA of the CDR3: TGTGCCAGCAGCAAAGGGACAGGTCCAGTTCGGGACTACGAGCAGTACTTC. Translation: CASSKGTGPVRDYEQYF.

This clone was observed once. This sequence joins TRBV2 and TRBJ2-4; a possible D gene is TRBD2 (5 bases). Trimming took 4 bases from V and 0 from J, leaving 16 bases between them. Germline values: CDR1 SNHLY, CDR2 FYNNEI. The CDR3 contains 17 residues. In DNA, the CDR3 is TGTGCCAGCAGTGGGGTACGCGGGTCCTTAGCCAAAAACATTCAGTACTTC. Its protein product is CASSGVRGSLAKNIQYF. Combining the CDR3 with reference TRBV2 and TRBJ2-4 gives the whole variable domain EPEVTQTPSHQVTQMGQEVILRCVPISNHLYFYWYRQILGQKVEFLVSFYNNEISEKSEIFDDQFSVERPDGSNFTLKIRSTKLEDSAMYFCASSGVRGSLAKNIQYFGAGTRLSVL.

V gene TRBV11-3 combines with J gene TRBJ2-3, with no clear D. The CDR3 spans 15 residues. From germline, CDR1 is SGHNT and CDR2 YENEEA. Trimming cost V 1 base and J 2 bases, with 10 bases left between them. The DNA for the CDR3 is TGTGCCAGCAGCTTAGGACTTTCCTACACAGATACGCAGTATTTT. Its translation: CASSLGLSYTDTQYF.

The V call is TRBV10-1, the J call TRBJ1-5; TRBD1 matches 7 bases. V shed 7 bases, J shed 4 bases, and the junction held 4 bases outside the gene matches. The CDR3 extends over 13 amino acids. Germline V gene lookup returns CDR1 WNHNN and CDR2 SYGVQD (reference sequence). CDR3 loop: CASNRDSNQPQHF. CDR3 nucleotides: TGCGCCAGCAACCGGGACAGTAATCAGCCCCAGCATTTT.

The rearrangement joins TRBV5-1 to TRBJ2-1, with 7 bases aligning to TRBD2. Trimming took 4 bases from V and 3 from J; bases not matched to a gene: 7. Looked up from germline, CDR1 is SGHRS and CDR2 is YFSETQ. The CDR3 covers 15 residues. As DNA, the CDR3 is TGCGCCAGCAGCCCCGAGTCTAGCGGCTACAATGAGCAGTTCTTC. It translates to CASSPESSGYNEQFF.

This clone was seen a few times. This chain uses TRBV28 with TRBJ1-4, with TRBD1 matching over 11 bases. CDR1 MDHEN and CDR2 SYDVKM come from the germline V gene. Germline trimming cut 9 bases from V and 7 bases from J; bases unmatched to any gene: 7. CDR3 size: 14 residues. The CDR3 DNA sequence: TGTGCCAGTTGGGGACAGGGGGAAACTGAAAAACTGTTTTTT. Residues: CASWGQGETEKLFF.

A remark on this clone: A read error may account for a junction end that differs from germline. This rearrangement joins TRBV19 to TRBJ2-1, with 9 bases identical to TRBD2. Per the germline V gene, CDR1 is LNHDA and CDR2 is SQIVND (reference sequence). CDR3 length: 17 residues. The CDR3 coding sequence is TGTGCCGGTAGTATAGAGGCGGGAGGGCCCCCCTACAATGAGCAGTTCTTC. Translation: CAGSIEAGGPPYNEQFF.

This clone occurred a few times. This chain joins TRBV19 and TRBJ2-1, with TRBD1 identical over 10 bases. Germline values: CDR1 LNHDA, CDR2 SQIVND (reference sequence). Trimming took 7 bases from V and 9 from J; bases not matched to a gene: 12. The CDR3 is 15 amino acids. The CDR3 protein is CASKFPGTGVAEQFF. The CDR3 DNA reads TGTGCCAGTAAATTTCCGGGGACAGGGGTTGCTGAGCAGTTCTTC.

The J gene is TRBJ2-3, the V gene TRBV4-2; 10 bases fit TRBD2. The V gene end was trimmed by 3 bases and the J gene end by 2 bases; junction bases not matched to a gene: 8. This CDR3 is 17 amino acids long. The germline CDR1 and CDR2 sequences are LGHNA and YNFKEQ. The CDR3 here is CASSHPLAGDPTDTQYF. The CDR3 nucleotides are TGTGCCAGCAGCCACCCGCTAGCGGGGGACCCCACAGATACGCAGTATTTT.

This clone was found once. The chain links TRBV11-3 to TRBJ1-1, with 11 bases lining up with TRBD1. This CDR3 has 15 residues. Losses at the gene ends were 6 bases for V and 3 bases for J; bases not matched to a gene: 6. Per the germline V gene, CDR1 is SGHNT and CDR2 is YENEEA. CDR3 bases: TGTGCCAGCAGTGGGGGACAGGGGGAGGACACTGAAGCTTTCTTT. Its protein product is CASSGGQGEDTEAFF.

This clone turned up a few times. The rearrangement joins TRBV19 to TRBJ1-5; TRBD1 might be the D (6 bases). The CDR3 runs to 13 residues. The V end lost 8 bases, the J end lost 9 bases, and 17 bases lay between the germline ends. Germline V CDR1 and CDR2: LNHDA, SQIVND (reference sequence). The CDR3, as DNA: TGTGCCAGTGATTACAGGGATATGGGGCCCCAGCATTTT. Its translation: CASDYRDMGPQHF.

The chain joins TRBV7-9 to TRBJ2-2; D might be TRBD2 (5 bases). Trimming cost V 1 base and J 4 bases, with 10 bases left between them. The length of the CDR3 is 15 residues. From germline, CDR1 is SEHNR and CDR2 FQNEAQ (reference sequence). The DNA for the CDR3 is TGTGCCAGCAGCTTAGGGATAGGGAGCACCGGGGAGCTGTTTTTT. Translating it yields CASSLGIGSTGELFF.

This clone was seen more than once but under ten times. This chain joins TRBV7-2 and TRBJ2-7, with 14 positions matching TRBD2. Looked up from germline, CDR1 is SGHTA and CDR2 is FQGNSA. After removal of 5 bases from V and 6 bases from J, the junction contained 9 bases not matched to a gene. The CDR3 extends over 16 amino acids. The CDR3 nucleotides read TGTGCCAGCAGCCATATTATCGGGACTAGCGGGAGCGAGCAGTACTTC. Translated: CASSHIIGTSGSEQYF.

This clone was counted a few times. This rearrangement joins TRBV11-2 to TRBJ2-7; 7 bases are shared with TRBD2. The V gene end was trimmed by 5 bases and the J gene end by 0 bases; junction bases not matched to a gene: 1. The CDR3 extends over 13 amino acids. Germline V gene data show CDR1 as SGHAT and CDR2 as FQNNGV. The CDR3 DNA reads TGTGCCAGCAGCGGGGGGGACTCCTACGAGCAGTACTTC. Translated: CASSGGDSYEQYF. The full variable domain, rest sourced from reference TRBV11-2 and TRBJ2-7, is EAGVAQSPRYKIIEKRQSVAFWCNPISGHATLYWYQQILGQGPKLLIQFQNNGVVDDSQLPKDRFSAERLKGVDSTLKIQPAKLEDSAVYLCASSGGDSYEQYFGPGTRLTVT.

The rearrangement joins TRBV29-1 to TRBJ1-2, with D maybe TRBD1 (6 bases). This CDR3 is 13 amino acids long. Trimming pared 6 bases from V and 2 bases from J, leaving 13 bases between. The germline CDR1 and CDR2 sequences are SQVTM and ANQGSEA. The chain's CDR3 is CSVGQLTNYGYTF. In DNA form, the CDR3 reads TGCAGCGTAGGACAGTTGACCAACTATGGCTACACCTTC.

A few counts support this clone. The chain combines TRBV5-1 with TRBJ2-3, with 8 bases fitting TRBD1. V was pared by 5 bases and J by 0 bases, with 2 bases of the junction left unmatched. Per germline, CDR1 SGHRS and CDR2 YFSETQ. This CDR3 is 14 amino acids long. CDR3 bases: TGCGCCAGCAGGTGGACAGGGAGCACAGATACGCAGTATTTT. Its translation is CASRWTGSTDTQYF.

The chain carries TRBV18 and TRBJ2-1; D perhaps matches TRBD1 (6 bases). Germline-derived CDR1 and CDR2 are KGHSH and LQKENI. The CDR3 is 17 residues long. With 1 base removed from V and 2 bases from J, the gap between germline ends came to 15 bases. The CDR3 is CASSPRAGEHTYNEQFF. CDR3 bases: TGTGCCAGCTCACCACGGGCAGGGGAACACACCTACAATGAGCAGTTCTTC.

The rearrangement uses TRBV6-6 and TRBJ1-4; D perhaps matches TRBD1 (6 bases). Germline V gene sequence: CDR1 MNHNY, CDR2 SVGAGI (reference sequence). The CDR3 length is 15 residues. The V gene lost 1 base and the J gene lost 6 bases, with 12 bases spanning the gap. CDR3 protein: CASSYFRGGDEKLFF. CDR3 sequence (DNA): TGTGCCAGCAGTTACTTCCGAGGGGGGGATGAAAAACTGTTTTTT.

This clone was observed a few times. The gene calls are TRBV29-1 and TRBJ2-3; D perhaps matches TRBD2 (5 bases). CDR1 and CDR2 (germline): SQVTM, ANQGSEA. The ends were cut back, 2 bases at V and 2 bases at J, with 11 bases in the middle. This CDR3 is 14 amino acids long. The CDR3 DNA follows: TGCAGCGTTGAACCTGCGGGCAACACAGATACGCAGTATTTT. Protein: CSVEPAGNTDTQYF.

The chain has TRBV4-1 and TRBJ2-7, with D possibly matching TRBD2 (6 bases). Germline V gene data show CDR1 as MGHRA and CDR2 as YSYEKL. The CDR3 consists of 13 residues. Trimming cost V 4 bases and J 6 bases, with 13 bases left between them. The CDR3 spells CASSRYGGGEQYF. The CDR3 DNA sequence: TGCGCCAGCAGCCGGTACGGGGGAGGCGAGCAGTACTTC.